This TCR beta chain was profiled in a study of human T cells and chemical hapten exposure. Time point defined: pre-sensitization, week 0. Treatment of the sample: therapeutic diphenylcyclopropenone sensitization with weekly scalp DPC. Germline V gene lookup returns CDR1 SGHRS and CDR2 YFSETQ. With V trimmed by 0 bases and J by 3 bases, 7 bases remained unmatched. The CDR3 sequence is 18 residues long. Each CDR3 protein is one row after TCRdb ran MiXCR on the RACE reads. The sample holds around 260,000 distinct CDR3 sequences, roughly 8.9% seen once. The receptor was derived from a woman aged 35 to 49 with alopecia areata. Some clones in this sample may be carry-over from other donors' samples. Specimen: whole blood, collected in connection with sensitization to the hapten diphenylcyclopropenone (DPC). This chain connects TRBV5-1 to TRBJ2-5; 14 bases agree with TRBD2. The CDR3 nucleotides read TGCGCCAGCAGCTTGGCCCTCGGACTAGCGGGGGGAAAAGAGACCCAGTACTTC. Translating it yields CASSLALGLAGGKETQYF.